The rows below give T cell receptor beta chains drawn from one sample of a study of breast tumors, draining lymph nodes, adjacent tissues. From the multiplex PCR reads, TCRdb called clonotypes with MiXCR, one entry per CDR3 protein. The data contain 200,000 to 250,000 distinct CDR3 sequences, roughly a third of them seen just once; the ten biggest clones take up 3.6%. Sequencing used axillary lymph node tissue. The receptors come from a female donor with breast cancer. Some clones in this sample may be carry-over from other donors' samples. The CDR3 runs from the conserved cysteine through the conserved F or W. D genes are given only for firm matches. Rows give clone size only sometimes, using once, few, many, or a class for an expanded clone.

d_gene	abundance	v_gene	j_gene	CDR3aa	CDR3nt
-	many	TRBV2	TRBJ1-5	CASRGDGRNQPQHF	TGTGCCAGCAGGGGGGACGGCCGCAATCAGCCCCAGCATTTT
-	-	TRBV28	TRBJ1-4	CASSFGGLNEKLLF	TGTGCCAGCAGTTTCGGCGGGCTTAATGAAAAACTGCTTTTT
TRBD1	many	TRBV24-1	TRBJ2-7	CATSDGTGVTYEQYF	TGTGCCACCAGTGACGGGACAGGGGTTACCTACGAGCAGTACTTC
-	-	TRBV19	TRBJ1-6	CASSLTSGGGSPLHF	TGTGCCAGCAGCCTGACTAGCGGGGGAGGTTCACCCCTCCACTTT
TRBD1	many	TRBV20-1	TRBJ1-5	CSARETGYSNQPQHF	TGCAGTGCTAGAGAGACAGGGTATAGCAATCAGCCCCAGCATTTT
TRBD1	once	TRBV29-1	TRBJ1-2	CSSYETGYGYTF	TGCAGCAGTTATGAGACAGGGTATGGCTACACCTTC
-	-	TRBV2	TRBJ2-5	CASSPFRDETQYF	TGTGCCAGCAGCCCCTTCCGGGACGAGACCCAGTACTTC
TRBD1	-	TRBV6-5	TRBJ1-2	CASSLTGTGPHGGYTF	TGTGCCAGCAGTTTGACCGGGACAGGGCCCCATGGTGGCTACACCTTC
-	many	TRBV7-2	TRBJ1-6	CASSFWGNSPLHF	TGTGCCAGCAGCTTCTGGGGTAATTCACCCCTCCACTTT
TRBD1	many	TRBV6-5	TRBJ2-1	CASSYSLPGQGNNEQFF	TGTGCCAGCAGTTACTCACTTCCGGGACAGGGAAACAATGAGCAGTTCTTC
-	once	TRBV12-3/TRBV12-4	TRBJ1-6	CASSLNGTNDSPLHF	TGTGCCAGCAGTTTAAACGGGACGAACGATTCACCCCTCCACTTT
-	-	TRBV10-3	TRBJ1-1	CAISESRVTIGTEAFF	TGTGCCATCAGTGAGTCGCGGGTGACAATAGGGACTGAAGCTTTCTTT
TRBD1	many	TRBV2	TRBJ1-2	CASSGGQVYYGYTF	TGTGCCAGCAGTGGCGGACAGGTCTACTATGGCTACACCTTC
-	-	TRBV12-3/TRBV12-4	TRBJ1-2	CASSFAGVAGYYGYTF	TGTGCCAGCAGTTTCGCAGGCGTCGCAGGATATTATGGCTACACCTTC
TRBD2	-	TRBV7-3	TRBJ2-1	CASSFGRTQAGELFF	TGTGCCAGCAGCTTCGGACGAACCCAAGCGGGAGAATTGTTCTTC
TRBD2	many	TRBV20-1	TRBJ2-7	CSARGPAGGSYEQYF	TGCAGTGCTAGAGGGCCAGCGGGAGGCTCCTACGAGCAGTACTTC
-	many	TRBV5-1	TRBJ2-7	CASSAGSPLGEQYF	TGCGCCAGCAGCGCCGGGTCTCCTCTAGGCGAGCAGTACTTC
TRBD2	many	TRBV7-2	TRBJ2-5	CASAWGGETQYF	TGTGCCTCGGCTTGGGGAGGGGAGACCCAGTACTTC
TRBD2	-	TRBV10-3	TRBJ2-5	CASKTTGLAGTKTQYF	TGTGCCAGCAAAACAACGGGACTAGCGGGTACTAAGACCCAGTACTTC
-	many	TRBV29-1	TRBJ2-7	CSVALTVGSYEQYF	TGCAGCGTTGCCTTGACAGTGGGATCCTACGAGCAGTACTTC
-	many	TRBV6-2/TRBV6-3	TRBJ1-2	CASSRPDYGYTF	TGTGCCAGCAGTCGTCCTGACTATGGCTACACCTTC
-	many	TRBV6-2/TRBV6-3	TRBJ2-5	CAGQGDSQETQYF	TGTGCCGGTCAAGGGGATAGTCAAGAGACCCAGTACTTC
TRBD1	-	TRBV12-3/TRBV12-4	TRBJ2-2	CASSFGTGSSGELFF	TGTGCCAGCAGTTTCGGGACAGGGTCTTCCGGGGAGCTGTTTTTT
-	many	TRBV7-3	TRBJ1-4	CASSLTLGEKLFF	TGTGCCAGCAGCTTAACTTTGGGTGAAAAACTGTTTTTT
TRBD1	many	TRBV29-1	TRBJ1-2	CSARGGLLGYGYTF	TGCAGCGCCAGGGGGGGGCTCCTAGGGTATGGCTACACCTTC
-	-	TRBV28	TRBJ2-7	CASSLNVEQYF	TGTGCCAGCAGTTTAAACGTCGAGCAGTACTTC
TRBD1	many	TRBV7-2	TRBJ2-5	CASSSGTGGKTQYF	TGTGCCAGCAGCTCTGGGACAGGGGGGAAGACCCAGTACTTC
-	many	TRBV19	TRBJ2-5	CASSIYGRSETQYF	TGTGCCAGTAGTATTTATGGGAGGTCAGAGACCCAGTACTTC
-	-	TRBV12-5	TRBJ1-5	CASGLGAGLNQPQHF	TGTGCTAGTGGTTTAGGTGCGGGGCTCAATCAGCCCCAGCATTTT
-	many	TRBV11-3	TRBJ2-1	CASSLRYNEQFF	TGTGCCAGCAGCTTACGGTACAATGAGCAGTTCTTC
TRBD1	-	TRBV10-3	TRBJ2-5	CATGQGVGETQYF	TGTGCCACTGGACAGGGGGTTGGAGAGACCCAGTACTTC
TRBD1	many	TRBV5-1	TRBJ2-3	CASSLADRNTDTQYF	TGCGCCAGCAGCTTGGCGGACAGGAACACAGATACGCAGTATTTT
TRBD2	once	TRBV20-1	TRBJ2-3	CSAVASGASDTQYF	TGCAGTGCAGTGGCTAGCGGGGCATCAGATACGCAGTATTTT
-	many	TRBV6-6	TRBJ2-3	CASRLTTDTQYF	TGTGCCAGCAGACTGACCACAGATACGCAGTATTTT
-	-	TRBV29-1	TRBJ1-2	CGVEAEDYGYTF	TGCGGCGTTGAAGCGGAAGACTATGGCTACACCTTC
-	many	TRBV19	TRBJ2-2	CASSIPGTSNTGELFF	TGTGCCAGTAGTATCCCGGGGACATCGAACACCGGGGAGCTGTTTTTT
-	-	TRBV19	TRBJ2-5	CASSMGIQETQYF	TGTGCCAGTAGTATGGGGATCCAAGAGACCCAGTACTTC
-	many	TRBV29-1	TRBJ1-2	CSVGGLADVVEGYTF	TGCAGCGTTGGGGGGTTGGCAGACGTAGTGGAGGGCTACACCTTC
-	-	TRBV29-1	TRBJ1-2	CSVEETIIYGYTF	TGCAGCGTTGAAGAGACAATAATCTATGGCTACACCTTC
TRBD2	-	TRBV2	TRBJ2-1	CASSWGLAGEYYNEQFF	TGTGCCAGCAGTTGGGGGCTAGCGGGAGAGTACTACAATGAGCAGTTCTTC
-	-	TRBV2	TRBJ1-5	CASDDSNQPQHF	TGTGCCAGCGATGATAGCAATCAGCCCCAGCATTTT
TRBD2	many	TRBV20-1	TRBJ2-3	CSAFPLTVLTSALADTQYF	TGCAGTGCTTTCCCCCTAACCGTCCTCACTAGCGCCCTGGCAGATACGCAGTATTTT
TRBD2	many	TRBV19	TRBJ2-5	CASRRLAEETQYF	TGTGCCAGTAGACGACTAGCGGAAGAGACCCAGTACTTC
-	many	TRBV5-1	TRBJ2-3	CTSSFQPGTDTQYF	TGCACCAGCAGCTTTCAACCCGGCACAGATACGCAGTATTTT
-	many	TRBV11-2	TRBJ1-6	CASSDRDGYNSPLHF	TGTGCCAGCAGCGACCGGGACGGGTATAATTCACCCCTCCACTTT
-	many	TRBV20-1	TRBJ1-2	CSASAEGSYGNGYTF	TGCAGTGCTAGTGCCGAGGGCAGTTATGGGAATGGCTACACCTTC
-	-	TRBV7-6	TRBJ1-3	CASSCFGNTIYF	TGTGCCAGCAGCTGCTTCGGAAACACCATATATTTT
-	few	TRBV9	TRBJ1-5	CASSVDGSNQPQPF	TGTGCCAGCAGCGTGGACGGTAGCAATCAGCCCCAGCCTTTT
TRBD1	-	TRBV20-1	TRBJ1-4	CSGGQGGNEKLFF	TGCAGTGGTGGACAGGGAGGTAATGAAAAACTGTTTTTT
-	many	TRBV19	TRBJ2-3	CASSILAASTDTQYF	TGTGCCAGTAGTATTCTGGCGGCTAGCACAGATACGCAGTATTTT
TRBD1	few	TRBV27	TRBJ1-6	CASSLTRAGGGSPLHF	TGTGCCAGCAGTTTAACTCGGGCAGGGGGTGGTTCACCCCTCCACTTT
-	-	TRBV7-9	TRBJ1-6	CASSLAGHAGNSPLHF	TGCGCCAGCAGCTTGGCGGGGCACGCCGGTAATTCTCCCCTCCACTTT
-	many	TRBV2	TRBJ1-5	CASRGSWQPQHF	TGTGCCAGCAGGGGGAGTTGGCAGCCCCAGCATTTT
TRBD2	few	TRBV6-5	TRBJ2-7	CASSPLGGGGFYEQYF	TGTGCCAGCAGCCCCCTCGGGGGGGGAGGGTTCTACGAGCAGTACTTC
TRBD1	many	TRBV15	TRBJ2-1	CATSRPRDRQIYNEQFF	TGTGCCACCAGCAGGCCCCGGGACAGACAAATTTACAATGAGCAGTTCTTC
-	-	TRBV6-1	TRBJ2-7	CASGLAVTYEQYF	TGTGCCAGCGGGCTTGCAGTTACCTACGAGCAGTACTTC
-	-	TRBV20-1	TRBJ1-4	CSAMTGEGRAEKLFF	TGCAGTGCCATGACGGGGGAGGGGCGGGCTGAAAAACTGTTTTTT
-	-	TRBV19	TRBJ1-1	CASIVRSTTNTEAFF	TGTGCCAGTATTGTCCGTAGCACCACGAACACTGAAGCTTTCTTT
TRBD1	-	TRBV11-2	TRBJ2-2	CASSLQGASTGELFF	TGTGCCAGCAGCTTACAGGGGGCCTCCACCGGGGAGCTGTTTTTT
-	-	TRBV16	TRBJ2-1	CASSQSIADRNEQFF	TGTGCCAGCAGCCAATCGATAGCAGATCGCAATGAGCAGTTCTTC